These 10 T cell receptor beta chains were sequenced from one sample in a study of T cells in Graves' hyperthyroidism and ophthalmopathy. Researchers took RNA transcripts and amplified the TCR beta CDR3 regions from them. The HTBI primer set served for first-round RT-PCR of the TCR CDR3. MiXCR, run by TCRdb on the multiplex PCR reads, gives a single entry per CDR3 protein. The table has some 550,000 distinct CDR3 sequences, around 21% seen once. The sequenced sample was blood. These receptors all stem from a man aged 18 to 35 with Graves' hyperthyroidism.

This clonotype has only a few counts. The chain couples TRBV28 to TRBJ2-7, with no clear D. Germline-derived CDR1 and CDR2 are MDHEN and SYDVKM. V was pared by 2 bases and J by 0 bases, with 20 bases between. This CDR3 is 18 amino acids long. Here the CDR3 reads CASSLRGGIPPSSYEQYF. For the CDR3, the DNA is TGTGCCAGCAGTTTACGTGGCGGCATTCCTCCTAGCTCCTACGAGCAGTACTTC.

This clonotype was recorded many times. The rearrangement uses TRBV12-3 or TRBV12-4 and TRBJ1-2; D is uncertain. The CDR3 extends over 15 amino acids. V lost 0 bases to trimming and J lost 5 bases, with 13 bases between them. The CDR3 here is CASSLARRSIYGYTF. The CDR3 coding sequence is TGTGCCAGCAGTTTAGCGCGGAGATCCATTTATGGCTACACCTTC.

The chain joins TRBV11-1 to TRBJ1-2; 7 positions agree with TRBD1. Trimming at V came to 5 bases and at J to 8 bases, leaving 23 bases not matched to a gene. The CDR3 runs to 18 residues. The germline V gene has CDR1 SGHAT and CDR2 FQDESV (reference sequence). CDR3 region: CASSTIPQGDSGRRGYTF. The CDR3, as DNA: TGTGCCAGCAGCACAATACCCCAGGGGGACAGTGGACGACGGGGCTACACCTTC.

This clonotype was counted between two and nine times. This chain connects TRBV28 to TRBJ1-3; no clear D gene. This CDR3 spans 16 amino acids. Germline-derived CDR1 and CDR2 are MDHEN and SYDVKM. V was pared by 3 bases and J by 0 bases, with 12 bases between. The CDR3 reads CASSLAVVSSGNTIYF. The CDR3, as DNA: TGTGCCAGCAGTTTGGCGGTCGTGAGCTCTGGAAACACCATATATTTT.

This clonotype was observed at least ten times. This chain joins TRBV7-7 and TRBJ2-2; D possibly corresponds to TRBD2 (5 bases). CDR1 is SSHAT, CDR2 FNYEAQ, per germline (reference sequence). The CDR3 has 15 residues. V lost 1 base to trimming and J lost 4 bases, with 10 bases between them. This chain's CDR3 is CASSLGVGVTGELFF. DNA of the CDR3: TGTGCCAGCAGCTTAGGGGTGGGAGTCACCGGGGAGCTGTTTTTT. Drawing the rest from reference TRBV7-7 and TRBJ2-2, the complete variable domain is GAGVSQSPRYKVTKRGQDVTLRCDPISSHATLYWYQQALGQGPEFLTYFNYEAQPDKSGLPSDRFSAERPEGSISTLTIQRTEQRDSAMYRCASSLGVGVTGELFFGEGSRLTVL.

This clonotype was found many times. The rearrangement links TRBV29-1 to TRBJ2-7, with TRBD1 identical over 9 bases. Per the germline V gene, CDR1 is SQVTM and CDR2 is ANQGSEA. CDR3 length: 12 amino acids. V was pared by 6 bases and J by 7 bases, with 7 bases of the junction left unmatched. Here the CDR3 reads CSVTGGGWEQYF. The CDR3 nucleotides are TGCAGCGTGACAGGGGGGGGATGGGAGCAGTACTTC.

This clonotype was seen ten or more times. The genes are TRBV7-8 and TRBJ1-5, with no clear D. Germline CDR1 is SGHVS and CDR2 is FQNEAQ. CDR3 length: 14 amino acids. Trimming removed 2 bases at V and 10 bases at J, with 15 bases between. In nucleotides, the CDR3 is TGTGCCAGCAGCTTATCTGAGTCCGGTAAACCCCAGCATTTT. Encoded protein: CASSLSESGKPQHF.

The chain links TRBV5-5 to TRBJ2-7, with D unresolved. This CDR3 comprises 13 residues. Trimming pared 1 base from V and 7 bases from J, leaving 12 bases between. The germline gives CDR1 SGHKS, CDR2 YYEKEE (reference sequence). The CDR3 region has the DNA TGTGCCAGCAGCTTGAGTATCTTCATGGAGCAGTACTTC. As protein: CASSLSIFMEQYF. The full variable domain, completed using reference TRBV5-5 and TRBJ2-7, is DAGVTQSPTHLIKTRGQQVTLRCSPISGHKSVSWYQQVLGQGPQFIFQYYEKEERGRGNFPDRFSARQFPNYSSELNVNALLLGDSALYLCASSLSIFMEQYFGPGTRLTVT.

This clonotype was seen at least ten times. The chain employs TRBV6-1 and TRBJ2-7; no reliable D call. Trimming left V 6 bases short and J 4 bases short, with 19 bases between. The CDR3 runs to 15 residues. CDR1 is MNHNS, CDR2 SASEGT, per germline. This CDR3 is CASSATSGIGYEQYF. The CDR3 DNA sequence: TGTGCCAGCAGCGCTACTTCGGGTATTGGGTACGAGCAGTACTTC.

This clonotype has more than one count but fewer than ten. This chain links TRBV9 with TRBJ1-5; D gene ambiguous. CDR3 length equals 16 residues. Germline lookup yields CDR1 SGDLS and CDR2 YYNGEE. The ends were cut back, 2 bases at V and 5 bases at J, with 17 bases in the middle. This chain's CDR3 is CASSVPPSLTHQPQHF. The DNA for the CDR3 is TGTGCCAGCAGCGTTCCCCCTAGCTTGACGCATCAGCCCCAGCATTTT.